A selection of T cell receptor beta chains follows, all from one sample in a study of blood T cell repertoires in COVID-19. TCRdb's table, derived via immunoSEQ multiplex PCR, lists solely in-frame clones and lacks some. Counted here are around 59,000 clones, over 70% occurring once; the ten biggest clones make up less than 20%. The sample comprised peripheral blood. These receptors originate from a woman in her forties or fifties with active or convalescent COVID-19. Each CDR3 is given without its conserved first and last residue. Each record gives: J gene, V gene, CDR3 protein.

TRBJ2-5 | TRBV7-9 | ASSSTGTSGIKETQY
TRBJ1-5 | TRBV2 | ASGGGFNQPQH
TRBJ1-1 | TRBV2 | ASSERTGVGTEAF
TRBJ2-3 | TRBV5-1 | ASSAGTETDTQY
TRBJ2-7 | TRBV6-4 | ASSDSPGLEDHEQY
TRBJ1-5 | TRBV30 | AWSVKASNQPQH
TRBJ2-7 | TRBV5-1 | ASSLGVGSGDEQY
TRBJ2-7 | TRBV7-2 | ASSGGRGTYEQY
TRBJ1-4 | TRBV2 | ASSGGQRSEKLF
TRBJ2-7 | TRBV5-3 | ARSPVAFGSYGQY
TRBJ2-5 | TRBV18 | ASSQGQGGRQETQY
TRBJ1-1 | TRBV2 | ASRGPLITEAF
TRBJ1-1 | TRBV2 | ASSDHHGRGHTEAF
TRBJ2-7 | TRBV25-1 | ASSIESGTYEQY
TRBJ1-2 | TRBV25-1 | ASSLSEGRGNYGYT
TRBJ1-5 | TRBV27 | ASSLGGGADQPQH
TRBJ1-3 | TRBV30 | AWTYGTAGNTIY
TRBJ2-7 | TRBV2 | ASRGSGSYEQY
TRBJ2-1 | TRBV19 | ASSIAGIYNEQF
TRBJ2-1 | TRBV5-1 | ASSPTGDGYNEQF
TRBJ2-7 | TRBV7-2 | ASSLASGSQSSYEQY
TRBJ2-1 | TRBV18 | ASSLGQGHNEQF
TRBJ2-7 | TRBV18 | ASSPPGQPYEQY
TRBJ2-1 | TRBV3-1/TRBV3-2 | ASSQVYGGWNEQF
TRBJ1-2 | TRBV5-8 | ASSLEWDRGYT
TRBJ1-3 | TRBV4-1 | ASSAIGLLSGNTIY
TRBJ2-7 | TRBV6-5 | ASTWRSYEQY
TRBJ1-5 | TRBV4-1 | ASSQGPGNQPQH
TRBJ1-2 | TRBV12-3/TRBV12-4 | ASSPGNYGYT
TRBJ1-1 | TRBV5-1 | ASSTLTGGAEAF
TRBJ1-3 | TRBV9 | ASSLGSSGGNTIY
TRBJ1-1 | TRBV9 | ASSVQGNTEAF
TRBJ2-7 | TRBV5-1 | ASSPDRGSLYEQY
TRBJ2-6 | TRBV10-3 | AISQGTGANVLT
TRBJ1-2 | TRBV5-6 | ASSLDRGDGYT
TRBJ2-7 | TRBV19 | ASSIGTSGSYEQY
TRBJ2-7 | TRBV12-5 | ASGSSDRGYEQY
TRBJ1-5 | TRBV7-6 | ASSQGQGGSSNQPQH
TRBJ2-1 | TRBV25-1 | ASRHEGDNEQF
TRBJ1-6 | TRBV19 | ASSVASAHSPLH
TRBJ1-2 | TRBV6-1 | ASSEDGRDYGYT
TRBJ2-1 | TRBV20-1 | SASRGEQF
TRBJ1-1 | TRBV5-1 | ASRGTSQTEAF
TRBJ1-2 | TRBV30 | ACRRGVSVNYGYT
TRBJ1-2 | TRBV5-4 | ASSSGQGSYGYT
TRBJ1-2 | TRBV30 | AWRGTGGGYT
TRBJ1-3 | TRBV10-3 | AISEPTGFGGTGNTIY
TRBJ2-2 | TRBV19 | ASSIGVGTANTGELF
TRBJ1-5 | TRBV6-6 | ASSYSDRVNQPQH
TRBJ2-5 | TRBV6-1 | ASSVERGLGQETQY
TRBJ2-3 | TRBV29-1 | SVEATGPTDTQY
TRBJ2-2 | TRBV29-1 | SARQGTGELF